This T cell receptor beta chain was sequenced for a study of blood T cell repertoires in COVID-19. The assay was immunoSEQ multiplex PCR, and TCRdb's table has in-frame clones only and misses some. The sample carries around 290,000 clones, around 90% recorded once. The germline CDR1 and CDR2 sequences are SNHLY and FYNNEI. The ends were cut back, 4 bases at V and 7 bases at J, with 17 bases in the middle. The CDR3 runs 15 residues. Recovered Cohort 3 donors showed two negative PCRs, clearance, or symptom resolution. The specimen was PBMCs or T cells enriched from blood (not recorded which). This TCR derives from a woman aged 35 to 49 who had recovered from COVID-19. This chain links TRBV2 with TRBJ2-1; weak D call: TRBD2 (5 bases). CDR3 DNA sequence: TGTGCCAGCAGTGCCGATGGGGTAGGGAGTAATGAGCAGTTCTTC. Its protein is CASSADGVGSNEQFF.